These T cell receptor beta chains were read from a single sample in a study of T cell responses to AZD1222 COVID-19 vaccine. The repertoire was sequenced with immunoSEQ multiplex PCR; TCRdb's copy has only in-frame clones and lacks some. The data contain 100,000 to 120,000 clones, 88% of them seen just once; the ten biggest clones take up around 1.5%. This specimen was peripheral blood, taken on day 0 of AZD1222 vaccination. These receptors originate from an adult in good health. Both conserved end residues are part of each CDR3. A D gene is named only where the DNA matches it firmly. Some rows mark clone size as missing; the rest say once, few, many or name a class of expanded clone.

d_call | j_call | v_call | clone_size | cdr3_nt | cdr3_aa
- | TRBJ1-2 | TRBV20-1 | - | TGCAGTGCTAGTTCTGGGTTAGGTGGCTACACCTTC | CSASSGLGGYTF
- | TRBJ2-1 | TRBV5-5 | once | TGTGCCAGCAGCCTGGGTCTTGGAAGGAGGGATTCCTACAATGAGCAGTTCTTC | CASSLGLGRRDSYNEQFF
TRBD2 | TRBJ2-7 | TRBV5-6 | once | TGTGCCAGCAGCTTGTTTGCTAGCGGGAGTTACGAGCAGTACTTC | CASSLFASGSYEQYF
- | TRBJ1-1 | TRBV10-3 | - | TGTGCCATCAGTTCCGGGACAAAAAACACTGAAGCTTTCTTT | CAISSGTKNTEAFF
- | TRBJ1-2 | TRBV7-2 | - | TGTGCCAGCAGTTCCTTGGGGGGCGTCTATGGCTACACCTTC | CASSSLGGVYGYTF
TRBD2 | TRBJ2-1 | TRBV2 | - | TGTGCCAGCAGCCCTAGTAGGACTAGCGGGGGGCTCAATGAGCAGTTCTTC | CASSPSRTSGGLNEQFF
TRBD2 | TRBJ2-7 | TRBV10-2 | - | TGCGCCAGCAGTGGGACTAGGGCCCGGGGAGAGCAGTACTTC | CASSGTRARGEQYF
- | TRBJ1-4 | TRBV7-9 | - | TGTGCCAGCAGCTCCAGACGGGGGGGAACTAATGAAAAACTGTTTTTT | CASSSRRGGTNEKLFF
- | TRBJ2-7 | TRBV18 | - | TGTGCCAGCTCTCGCTCGGAGAGAGCCTACGAGCAGTACTTC | CASSRSERAYEQYF
- | TRBJ2-7 | TRBV5-1 | - | TGCGCCAGCAGCTTTTCGACCGACGTTGGGCAGTACTTC | CASSFSTDVGQYF
TRBD1 | TRBJ2-7 | TRBV19 | - | TGTGCCAGTAGTATGTGGGACAGCTCCTACGAGCAGTACTTC | CASSMWDSSYEQYF